Listed here are 22 T cell receptor beta chains from one sample, sequenced in a study of cytomegalovirus exposure and HLA in healthy donors. The primer mix had 60 Vbeta and 13 Jbeta primers. Some clones are missing from TCRdb's copy, which holds only in-frame ones; the method was immunoSEQ multiplex PCR. The sample records under 150,000 clones, roughly 80% being singletons. The sample consisted of PBMCs. These receptors originate from a man over 45 in good health and CMV-seronegative.

This chain joins TRBV7-2 and TRBJ2-2; 9 bases fit TRBD2. V shed 2 bases and J 6 bases; nucleotides not matched to a gene: 7. Germline V lookup: CDR1 SGHTA, CDR2 FQGNSA. The CDR3 is 16 amino acids. CDR3 protein: CASSLRTSVSPGELFF. The CDR3 DNA reads TGTGCCAGCAGCTTAAGGACTAGCGTTTCCCCCGGGGAGCTGTTTTTT.

The chain employs TRBV2 and TRBJ1-1; D not certain. Germline V CDR1 and CDR2: SNHLY, FYNNEI. The V and J ends lost 4 bases and 11 bases respectively, with 11 bases between them. The CDR3 length is 11 residues. CDR3 residues: CASSGGWEAFF. CDR3 nucleotides: TGTGCCAGCAGTGGAGGGTGGGAGGCTTTCTTT.

V usage is TRBV6-5 and J usage is TRBJ2-1, with 11 bases matching TRBD2. CDR1 and CDR2 (germline): MNHEY, SVGAGI. The CDR3 contains 13 residues. V lost 6 bases and J lost 12; bases outside the gene matches: 7. The CDR3 spells CASSLNLAGGQFF. As DNA, the CDR3 is TGTGCCAGCAGCCTAAATCTAGCGGGGGGGCAGTTCTTC.

The chain has TRBV7-6 and TRBJ2-7; a possible D gene is TRBD1 (6 bases). The CDR3 loop spans 15 amino acids. From germline, CDR1 is SGHVS and CDR2 FNYEAQ. V shed 0 bases and J shed 6 bases, with 15 bases lying between them. The CDR3 sequence is CASSLARTASGEQYF. CDR3 DNA: TGTGCCAGCAGCTTAGCGCGGACAGCCTCGGGCGAGCAGTACTTC.

This clone was recorded a few times. The rearrangement links TRBV5-6 to TRBJ2-7; 7 nucleotides line up with TRBD1. The J segment lost 1 base and the V segment lost 4 bases, leaving 8 bases of the junction unmatched. The CDR3 consists of 15 residues. Germline lookup yields CDR1 SGHDT and CDR2 YYEEEE. CDR3 nucleotides: TGTGCCAGCAGCCAGGGGACAGCCAATTCCTACGAGCAGTACTTC. This codes for CASSQGTANSYEQYF.

This clone was counted between two and nine times. The CDR3 DNA is TGCGCCAGCAGTGAGGGTCAGTCCCAAGAGACCCAGTACTTC. Amino acid sequence: CASSEGQSQETQYF. The chain links TRBV10-1 to TRBJ2-5; D unresolved. CDR3 size: 14 residues. The germline gives CDR1 WNHNN, CDR2 SYGVQD (reference sequence). V dropped 2 bases and J dropped 1 base, with 8 bases sitting between them.

The rearrangement uses TRBV7-2 and TRBJ1-1; D may be TRBD1 (6 bases). V shed 5 bases and J shed 4 bases, with 17 bases lying between them. CDR1 SGHTA and CDR2 FQGNSA come from the germline V gene. The CDR3 is made up of 15 amino acids. CDR3 sequence reads: CASSLQGSGGTEAFF. The CDR3 DNA follows: TGTGCCAGCAGCCTACAGGGTAGTGGTGGCACTGAAGCTTTCTTT. Based on the CDR3 plus reference TRBV7-2 and TRBJ1-1, the full variable domain is GAGVSQSPSNKVTEKGKDVELRCDPISGHTALYWYRQSLGQGLEFLIYFQGNSAPDKSGLPSDRFSAERTGGSVSTLTIQRTQQEDSAVYLCASSLQGSGGTEAFFGQGTRLTVV.

A few counts support this clone. The gene calls are TRBV7-2 and TRBJ2-1; possibly TRBD1 for D (6 bases). Germline V gives CDR1 SGHTA, CDR2 FQGNSA. V lost 0 bases, J lost 4 bases, and 13 bases lay in between. The CDR3 is made up of 16 amino acids. CDR3 bases: TGTGCCAGCAGCTTAGCGCTAGGGACACTATACAATGAGCAGTTCTTC. It encodes CASSLALGTLYNEQFF.

The V call is TRBV2, the J call TRBJ1-1; D gene uncertain. The CDR3 consists of 15 residues. Germline CDR1 is SNHLY and CDR2 is FYNNEI. Deletions cut 0 bases from V and 1 base from J, with 9 bases between. The CDR3 is CASSEARQKNTEAFF. For the CDR3, the DNA is TGTGCCAGCAGTGAAGCGAGACAAAAGAACACTGAAGCTTTCTTT.

The gene calls are TRBV15 and TRBJ1-2; 8 nucleotides align to TRBD1. Trimming removed 5 bases from V and 4 bases from J; junction bases left unmatched: 9. The CDR3 is made up of 15 amino acids. Germline V lookup: CDR1 LNHNV, CDR2 YYDKDF (reference sequence). The CDR3 is CATSSRQGIVYGYTF. CDR3 DNA sequence: TGTGCCACCAGCTCCCGACAGGGGATTGTCTATGGCTACACCTTC. The whole variable domain, remainder taken from reference TRBV15 and TRBJ1-2, is DAMVIQNPRYQVTQFGKPVTLSCSQTLNHNVMYWYQQKSSQAPKLLFHYYDKDFNNEADTPDNFQSRRPNTSFCFLDIRSPGLGDTAMYLCATSSRQGIVYGYTFGSGTRLTVV.

V usage is TRBV29-1 and J usage is TRBJ2-3, with 11 bases that match TRBD1. This CDR3 is 16 amino acids long. The V segment lost 6 bases and the J segment 2 bases; nucleotides outside the gene matches: 10. Germline V gene lookup returns CDR1 SQVTM and CDR2 ANQGSEA. The CDR3 bases are TGCAGCGTGCAAGGGTGGGGACAGGGGGTCACAGATACGCAGTATTTT. Translating gives CSVQGWGQGVTDTQYF.

This chain uses TRBV4-1 with TRBJ2-5; 7 bases map to TRBD1. J gave up 2 bases and V 1 base, and 4 bases lay outside the gene matches. CDR3 size: 15 residues. Germline CDR1 MGHRA, CDR2 YSYEKL. CDR3 region: CASSQAPGQQETQYF. In DNA form, the CDR3 reads TGCGCCAGCAGCCAAGCGCCGGGACAGCAAGAGACCCAGTACTTC.

This chain uses TRBV7-9 with TRBJ2-7, with 9 bases lining up with TRBD1. CDR3 length equals 14 residues. CDR1 is SEHNR, CDR2 FQNEAQ, per germline (reference sequence). Trimming removed 9 bases from V and 2 bases from J; junction bases left unmatched: 8. DNA of the CDR3: TGTGCCAGTCGGGAATGGGACAGGGCCTACGAGCAGTACTTC. It yields the protein CASREWDRAYEQYF.

V and J are TRBV5-1 and TRBJ2-5, with a weak D call TRBD1 (5 bases). Germline values: CDR1 SGHRS, CDR2 YFSETQ. This CDR3 has 14 amino acids. Trimming removed 0 bases from V and 2 bases from J, with 8 bases in between. The CDR3 DNA reads as TGCGCCAGCAGCTTGGCAGGGTTGCAAGAGACCCAGTACTTC. This sequence encodes CASSLAGLQETQYF.

The chain recombines TRBV19 with TRBJ2-1, with D perhaps matching TRBD2 (6 bases). CDR1 is LNHDA, CDR2 SQIVND, per germline (reference sequence). The CDR3 covers 21 residues. Between the trimmed V and J ends, which lost 3 bases and 5 bases, there was a span of 32 bases. The CDR3 loop is CASSIFQMTPTILGRNNEQFF. DNA for the CDR3: TGTGCCAGTAGTATTTTTCAGATGACCCCTACGATTCTTGGGAGGAACAATGAGCAGTTCTTC. Full variable domain (outside the CDR3, taken from reference TRBV19 and TRBJ2-1): DGGITQSPKYLFRKEGQNVTLSCEQNLNHDAMYWYRQDPGQGLRLIYYSQIVNDFQKGDIAEGYSVSREKKESFPLTVTSAQKNPTAFYLCASSIFQMTPTILGRNNEQFFGPGTRLTVL.

This sequence joins TRBV6-1 and TRBJ2-7, with a weak D call TRBD2 (6 bases). Per the germline V gene, CDR1 is MNHNS and CDR2 is SASEGT. The CDR3 has 14 residues. Trimming took 1 base from V and 4 from J, leaving 11 bases between them. The CDR3 protein is CASSEGAGTYEQYF. The CDR3 DNA is TGTGCCAGCAGTGAAGGTGCGGGAACTTACGAGCAGTACTTC.

V gene TRBV7-9 combines with J gene TRBJ2-6; TRBD2 agrees at 8 bases. Per germline, CDR1 SEHNR and CDR2 FQNEAQ (reference sequence). This CDR3 comprises 13 residues. V trimming: 7 bases; J trimming: 14 bases; junction bases outside the gene matches: 10. CDR3 sequence: CASTGEAGAFLTF. DNA of the CDR3: TGTGCCAGCACCGGGGAAGCGGGAGCATTCCTGACTTTC.

V is TRBV7-2 and J is TRBJ1-4; D gene uncertain. The germline V and J ends were trimmed by 4 bases and 7 bases, with 16 bases remaining between them. Germline V gene lookup returns CDR1 SGHTA and CDR2 FQGNSA. The CDR3 totals 15 residues. The CDR3: CASSSTGSRGEKLFF. The CDR3 DNA is TGTGCCAGCAGCTCCACCGGGTCTCGGGGTGAAAAACTGTTTTTT.

Worth noting for this clone: Germline is not matched at one junction end, which may reflect a read error. The chain uses TRBV7-8 and TRBJ2-7, with 7 bases aligning to TRBD1. CDR1 SGHVS and CDR2 FQNEAQ come from the germline V gene. The CDR3 contains 13 residues. The CDR3 nucleotides read TGTGCCAGCAGCTTAGAAGTCGACAGGGTCATTACTTTC. The encoded protein is CASSLEVDRVITF.

J is TRBJ2-3 and V is TRBV7-2; 13 bases agree with TRBD2. With 3 bases clipped from V and 3 bases from J, the junction kept 6 bases outside the gene matches. This CDR3 has 17 residues. The germline CDR1 and CDR2 sequences are SGHTA and FQGNSA. CDR3 amino acids: CASSFQTSGRATDTQYF. The CDR3 DNA follows: TGTGCCAGCAGCTTCCAAACTAGCGGGAGGGCAACAGATACGCAGTATTTT. The variable domain in full, with the rest retrieved from reference TRBV7-2 and TRBJ2-3, is GAGVSQSPSNKVTEKGKDVELRCDPISGHTALYWYRQSLGQGLEFLIYFQGNSAPDKSGLPSDRFSAERTGGSVSTLTIQRTQQEDSAVYLCASSFQTSGRATDTQYFGPGTRLTVL.

CDR3 sequence: CASTRQGYTGELFF. Here the CDR3 DNA reads TGTGCCAGCACAAGGCAGGGTTACACCGGGGAGCTGTTTTTT. The genes are TRBV2 and TRBJ2-2; a weak D match, TRBD1 (5 bases). CDR1 is SNHLY, CDR2 FYNNEI, per germline. The CDR3 has 14 amino acids. Trimming shortened V by 7 bases and J by 3 bases, and 12 bases separated the two germline ends.

The chain couples TRBV27 to TRBJ2-1, with 8 bases lining up with TRBD2. The CDR3 runs 16 residues. V lost 5 bases, J lost 3 bases, and 9 bases stayed unmatched. Germline V CDR1 and CDR2: MNHEY, SMNVEV (reference sequence). The CDR3 region has the DNA TGTGCCAGCAGTCCCCGGACTAGCTCTGGCTACAATGAGCAGTTCTTC. Translating it yields CASSPRTSSGYNEQFF.